This entry concerns a single TCR beta chain. Trimming shortened V by 6 bases and J by 1 base, and 9 bases separated the two germline ends. The CDR3 has 13 amino acids. These data come from a study of control samples from healthy donors and cancer patients. The protocol was immunoSEQ multiplex PCR, while the TCRdb copy is restricted to in-frame clones and leaves out a portion. The profile covers hundreds of thousands of clones, with approximately 90% appearing a single time and around 6.4% taken by the ten largest. The sequence was collected from a man aged 35-49 years with head and neck cancer. Sample: PBMCs. This chain connects TRBV12-3 or TRBV12-4 to TRBJ2-5, with no clear D. The CDR3 sequence: CASSIRSQETQYF. The CDR3, as DNA: TGTGCCAGCAGCATCCGATCCCAAGAGACCCAGTACTTC.